This T cell receptor beta chain was documented in a study of T cell responses to AZD1222 COVID-19 vaccine. For this clone: The antigen is unknown.

Study outcomes and limitations: Unmutated variant regions are reportedly targeted by nearly half of spike-specific TCRs. Donors, mostly white British, included more females; clonal diversity was possibly underestimated.

Assay used: immunoSEQ multiplex PCR; TCRdb lists only in-frame clones, some missing. The table records 130,000 to 150,000 clones, around 90% of them present only once. The CDR3 covers 13 residues. V was shortened by 1 base and J by 2 bases, with 6 bases between the two germline ends. Germline CDR1 GTSNPN, CDR2 SVGIG (reference sequence). This material consisted of peripheral blood, taken 28 days after the second dose of the MenACWY control vaccine. The source is an adult who received the MenACWY meningococcal vaccine as a control. V and J are TRBV30 and TRBJ1-5; no definite D call. In nucleotides, the CDR3 is TGTGCCTGGAGTGATCTGGGCAATCAGCCCCAGCATTTT. Its protein is CAWSDLGNQPQHF.